The next 10 T cell receptor beta chains were all read from a single sample in a study of blood T cell repertoires in COVID-19. TCRdb's copy holds only in-frame clones and misses some; the assay was immunoSEQ multiplex PCR. The table lists fewer than 300,000 clones, 90% of them singletons. Input material: PBMCs or T cells enriched from blood (not recorded which). The receptor set was obtained from a woman aged 25 to 39 who had recovered from COVID-19.

The chain couples TRBV28 to TRBJ1-6; D perhaps matches TRBD1 (6 bases). The CDR3 spans 15 residues. V dropped 5 bases and J dropped 8 bases, with 16 bases sitting between them. The germline CDR1 and CDR2 sequences are MDHEN and SYDVKM. Here the CDR3 reads CASSPSGGIHSPLHF. The DNA of the CDR3 is TGTGCCAGCAGTCCCTCTGGGGGCATTCATTCACCCCTCCACTTT.

The gene calls are TRBV5-1 and TRBJ2-3; 7 bases map to TRBD1. There are 14 residues in the CDR3. V dropped 4 bases and J dropped 5; count of bases not matched to a gene: 7. CDR1 is SGHRS, CDR2 YFSETQ, per germline. CDR3 coding DNA: TGCGCCAGCAGCCCAGGGACAGTTGAAGATACGCAGTATTTT. It encodes CASSPGTVEDTQYF.

A word on this clone: Other DNA sequences in this specimen translate into the identical CDR3. For the CDR3, the DNA is TGTGCCAGCTCACCCCTACAGGGTACCGGGGAGCTGTTTTTT. The encoded protein is CASSPLQGTGELFF. V is TRBV18 and J is TRBJ2-2; D possibly corresponds to TRBD1 (6 bases). In germline, CDR1 is KGHSH, CDR2 LQKENI. V lost 3 bases and J lost 5, with 10 bases in between. The CDR3 has 14 amino acids.

The genes are TRBV30 and TRBJ1-1; D call uncertain. V lost 0 bases to trimming and J lost 5 bases, with 10 bases between them. The CDR3 has 13 residues. CDR1 and CDR2 from the germline V gene are GTSNPN and SVGIG (reference sequence). CDR3 residues: CAWSVGSQTEAFF. Here the CDR3 DNA reads TGTGCCTGGAGTGTTGGGAGTCAGACTGAAGCTTTCTTT.

The chain employs TRBV11-2 and TRBJ1-1; 7 bases match TRBD1. Germline V gives CDR1 SGHAT, CDR2 FQNNGV. Trimming at V came to 5 bases and at J to 6 bases, leaving 6 bases not matched to a gene. The CDR3 contains 13 residues. DNA for the CDR3: TGTGCCAGCAGCCCTGACAGGGCGGCTGAAGCTTTCTTT. Translated: CASSPDRAAEAFF.

The chain is built from TRBV2 and TRBJ1-5, with 9 bases matching TRBD1. The germline gives CDR1 SNHLY, CDR2 FYNNEI. Germline trimming cut 2 bases from V and 6 bases from J; bases unmatched to any gene: 5. The CDR3 contains 15 residues. This CDR3 is CASSERQGGIQPQHF. The CDR3 DNA sequence: TGTGCCAGCAGTGAAAGACAGGGGGGTATTCAGCCCCAGCATTTT.

This clone was seen a handful of times. The CDR3 sequence is CASRHTGGNTEAFF. The CDR3 DNA follows: TGTGCCAGCAGGCACACAGGGGGAAACACTGAAGCTTTCTTT. This chain joins TRBV6-5 and TRBJ1-1; 8 bases agree with TRBD1. The germline CDR1 and CDR2 sequences are MNHEY and SVGAGI. This CDR3 has 14 amino acids. The V and J ends lost 6 bases and 2 bases, in that order; junction bases with no gene match: 5.

V is TRBV4-3 and J is TRBJ2-7, with 9 nucleotides matching TRBD2. The V and J ends lost 2 bases and 5 bases, in that order; junction bases with no gene match: 4. The CDR3 is 14 residues long. Germline V CDR1 and CDR2: LGHNA, YSLEER. In nucleotides, the CDR3 is TGCGCCAGCAGCCAAAGAAGCGGGGGGAACGAGCAGTACTTC. Translating it yields CASSQRSGGNEQYF.

The chain links TRBV29-1 to TRBJ2-3; D not certain. Trimming removed 2 bases at V and 5 bases at J, with 5 bases between. Germline CDR1 SQVTM, CDR2 ANQGSEA. CDR3 length: 11 amino acids. CDR3 amino acids: CSVEYLDTQYF. The CDR3 region has the DNA TGCAGCGTTGAATATTTAGATACGCAGTATTTT.

The chain uses TRBV30 and TRBJ2-5; no definite D call. With 5 bases removed from V and 2 bases from J, the gap between germline ends came to 9 bases. The germline CDR1 and CDR2 sequences are GTSNPN and SVGIG (reference sequence). The CDR3 covers 12 residues. CDR3 DNA sequence: TGTGCCTGGGCGACACAACAAGAGACCCAGTACTTC. Its translation: CAWATQQETQYF.